The entry below describes one TCR beta chain. Regarding treatment: 15 to 20 received Ad26.COV2.S at low or high dose, single or two shots; 5 received placebo; per-sample allocation not given. Samples analyzed were those drawn on day 63 after the first vaccine or placebo injection. Aged 18-55 years, donor was enrolled in Boston in the early 2020s. Expressing Wuhan-strain SARS-CoV-2 spike, an Ad26 vector served as the vaccine. Produced via immunoSEQ multiplex PCR; TCRdb's table is partial and in-frame only. The sample has around 250,000 clones, around 90% seen once. The data originate from a study of Ad26.COV2.S vaccination and SARS-CoV-2 variants. This CDR3 has 14 residues. Germline assignment: CDR1 LNHDA and CDR2 SQIVND (reference sequence). V shed 3 bases and J shed 7 bases, with 10 bases lying between them.

This rearrangement joins TRBV19 to TRBJ1-6, with no clear D. The receptor was derived from a person aged 18-65 years who received the Ad26.COV2.S COVID-19 vaccine or a placebo. Specimen: peripheral blood, collected in a trial of Ad26.COV2.S vaccine versus placebo. The CDR3 coding sequence is TGTGCCAGTAGTATCCCCGTACCCAATTCACCCCTCCACTTT. Translated, it gives CASSIPVPNSPLHF. Filled out from reference TRBV19 and TRBJ1-6, the complete variable domain reads DGGITQSPKYLFRKEGQNVTLSCEQNLNHDAMYWYRQDPGQGLRLIYYSQIVNDFQKGDIAEGYSVSREKKESFPLTVTSAQKNPTAFYLCASSIPVPNSPLHFGNGTRLTVT.